The T cell receptor beta chain described here comes from a study of early stage breast cancer tumors. Study-wide background: Under 10 ER+/PR+/HER2- tumors were invasive ductal; four were invasive lobular.

Each sample had two DNA replicates, about 0.5 ug blood or about 1.5 ug tissue. TCRdb's copy holds only in-frame clones and misses some; the assay was immunoSEQ multiplex PCR. The data contain 55,000 to 70,000 clones, approximately 84% of them singletons. Of note for this clone: Its antigen is not identified.

Germline trimming cut 4 bases from V and 4 bases from J; bases unmatched to any gene: 2. Per the germline V gene, CDR1 is MGHDK and CDR2 is SYGVNS. This CDR3 has 13 amino acids. Study results and caveats: Unsorted bulk genomic DNA sequencing lacked pairing and functional marker data. Tumor and normal breast were distinguished via blood comparison in most of the 16 patients.

The sequenced sample was blood. This chain connects TRBV25-1 to TRBJ2-3; 7 nucleotides align to TRBD2. The sequence was obtained from a person in their 40s with breast cancer. The CDR3: CASSVAGADTQYF. The CDR3 DNA is TGTGCCAGCAGTGTGGCGGGAGCAGATACGCAGTATTTT.